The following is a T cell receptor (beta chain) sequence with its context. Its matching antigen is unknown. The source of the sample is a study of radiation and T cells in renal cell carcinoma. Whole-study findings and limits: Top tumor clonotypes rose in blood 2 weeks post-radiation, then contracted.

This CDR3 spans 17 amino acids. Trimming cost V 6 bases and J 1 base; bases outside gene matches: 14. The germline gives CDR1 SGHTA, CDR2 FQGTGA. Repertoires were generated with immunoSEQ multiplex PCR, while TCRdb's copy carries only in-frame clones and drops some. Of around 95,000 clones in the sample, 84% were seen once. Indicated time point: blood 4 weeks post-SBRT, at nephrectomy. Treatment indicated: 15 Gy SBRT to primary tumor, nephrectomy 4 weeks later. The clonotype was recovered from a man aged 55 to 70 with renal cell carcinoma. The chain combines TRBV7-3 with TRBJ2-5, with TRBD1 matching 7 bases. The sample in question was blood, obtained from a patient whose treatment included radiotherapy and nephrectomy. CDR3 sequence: CASSSRGGPNFQETQYF. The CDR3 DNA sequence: TGTGCCAGCAGTTCAAGAGGGGGCCCTAACTTCCAAGAGACCCAGTACTTC.